This T cell receptor (beta chain) was recorded in a study of T-cell memory formation after mild COVID-19. Study details: TCR clustering was largely donor specific. Study results and caveats: CD4/CD8 balance held among clones contracting day 15 to 85, and later expanders leaned CD4+. Researchers report contracting CD4+ clones mostly in CM and EM, with CD8+ clones in EMRA.

A single record per CDR3 protein comes from TCRdb applying MiXCR to the 5' RACE reads. The sample lists about 400,000 distinct CDR3 sequences; about an eighth were seen once. The sample holds a few counts of this clonotype. Its antigen is still unknown. CDR3 length: 13 residues. Trimming took 3 bases from V and 8 from J, leaving 13 bases between them. The sequencing input was PBMCs or a T cell subset sorted from them (not recorded which). V usage is TRBV12-3 or TRBV12-4 and J usage is TRBJ1-1; TRBD1 might be the D (5 bases). This receptor was taken from a man between 18 and 35 years old who had mild COVID-19 (a few samples of this study predate the infection). Cell type and time point are not known. For the CDR3, the DNA is TGTGCCAGCAGTTTTTCGGGGGGGAGGGAAGCTTTCTTT. Translating gives CASSFSGGREAFF.